This T cell receptor (beta chain) stems from a study of T cells after yellow fever vaccination. Trimming shortened V by 5 bases and J by 6 bases, and 10 bases separated the two germline ends. Germline V gene lookup returns CDR1 MGHRA and CDR2 YSYEKL. The CDR3 has 13 amino acids. This clonotype turned up a few times. What it binds is not known. TCRdb analysed the 5' RACE reads with MiXCR anew, one entry per CDR3 protein. The sample includes nearly 350,000 distinct CDR3 sequences, roughly 7.5% of them seen just once. Overall study results and limits: At less than 97% for CD4 and roughly 87% for CD8, most primary-vaccination clones showed up again after the booster.

The material sequenced was PBMCs, taken more than 40 days after the first yellow fever vaccination. This chain links TRBV4-1 with TRBJ1-4; maybe TRBD1 (5 bases). The clonotype was recovered from a man in his late teens or twenties who received the YFV17D yellow fever vaccine. CDR3 sequence reads: CASSGRGYEKLFF. In nucleotides, the CDR3 is TGCGCCAGCAGCGGAAGGGGTTATGAAAAACTGTTTTTT.